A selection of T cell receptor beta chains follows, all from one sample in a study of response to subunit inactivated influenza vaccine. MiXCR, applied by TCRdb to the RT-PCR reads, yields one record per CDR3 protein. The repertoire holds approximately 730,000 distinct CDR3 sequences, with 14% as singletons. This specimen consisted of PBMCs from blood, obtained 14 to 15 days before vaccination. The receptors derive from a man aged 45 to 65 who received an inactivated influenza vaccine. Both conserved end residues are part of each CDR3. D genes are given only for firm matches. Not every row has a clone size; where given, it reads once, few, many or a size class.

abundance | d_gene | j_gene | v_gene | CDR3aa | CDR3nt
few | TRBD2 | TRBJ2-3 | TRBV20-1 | CSAPPLAGNTDTQYF | TGCAGTGCTCCCCCCCTAGCGGGAAACACAGATACGCAGTATTTT
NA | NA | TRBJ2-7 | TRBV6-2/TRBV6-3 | CASSQLTGVGYEQYF | TGTGCCAGCAGTCAGCTAACGGGGGTTGGCTACGAGCAGTACTTC
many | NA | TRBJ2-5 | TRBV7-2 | CASSFRRAQETQYF | TGTGCCAGCAGCTTCCGACGGGCACAAGAGACCCAGTACTTC
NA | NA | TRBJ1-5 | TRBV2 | CASSDRGMAQPQHF | TGTGCCAGCAGTGACAGGGGAATGGCACAGCCCCAGCATTTT
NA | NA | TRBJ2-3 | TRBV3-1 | CASSQRETVDTQYF | TGTGCCAGCAGCCAAAGGGAAACGGTGGATACGCAGTATTTT
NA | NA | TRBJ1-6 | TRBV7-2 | CASSYRLPYSPLHF | TGTGCCAGCAGCTACCGCCTGCCCTATTCACCCCTCCACTTT
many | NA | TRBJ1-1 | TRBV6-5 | CASSYSLGDTEAFF | TGTGCCAGCAGTTACTCTCTGGGAGACACTGAAGCTTTCTTT
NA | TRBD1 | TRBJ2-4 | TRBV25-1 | CASSPPPDRGPYIQYF | TGTGCCAGCAGCCCCCCCCCGGACAGGGGGCCTTACATTCAGTACTTC
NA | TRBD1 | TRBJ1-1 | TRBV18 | CASSTGQTSNTEAFF | TGTGCCAGCTCAACGGGACAGACATCGAACACTGAAGCTTTCTTT
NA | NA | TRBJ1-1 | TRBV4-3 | CASSQVANTEAFF | TGCGCCAGCAGCCAAGTGGCGAACACTGAAGCTTTCTTT
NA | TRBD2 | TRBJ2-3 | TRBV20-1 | CSASPLAGGTADTQYF | TGCAGTGCTTCCCCGCTAGCGGGAGGAACGGCAGATACGCAGTATTTT
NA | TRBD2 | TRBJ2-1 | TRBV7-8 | CASSQDYRTSGGSYNEQFF | TGTGCCAGCAGCCAAGACTACAGGACTAGCGGGGGATCCTACAATGAGCAGTTCTTC
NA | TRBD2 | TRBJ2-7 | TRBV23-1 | CASSQSDPGLVSYEQYF | TGCGCCAGCAGTCAATCGGATCCGGGACTAGTCTCCTACGAGCAGTACTTC
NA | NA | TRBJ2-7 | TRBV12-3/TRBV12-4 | CASSPPGARDEQYF | TGTGCCAGCAGTCCACCGGGGGCTAGAGACGAGCAGTACTTC
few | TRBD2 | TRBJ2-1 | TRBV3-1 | CASSPWTSGSPYNEQFF | TGTGCCAGCAGCCCATGGACTAGCGGGAGTCCCTACAATGAGCAGTTCTTC
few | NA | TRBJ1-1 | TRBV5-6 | CASSPIALNTEAFF | TGTGCCAGCAGCCCGATTGCGCTGAACACTGAAGCTTTCTTT
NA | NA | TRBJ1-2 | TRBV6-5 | CASSYSGRGGYTF | TGTGCCAGCAGTTACTCAGGGAGAGGTGGCTACACCTTC
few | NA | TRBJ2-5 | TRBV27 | CASSLSRAETQYF | TGTGCCAGCAGTTTGAGCAGGGCAGAGACCCAGTACTTC
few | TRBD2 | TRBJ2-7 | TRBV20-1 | CSALSGRLSYEQYF | TGCAGTGCTCTCAGCGGGAGGCTTTCCTACGAGCAGTACTTC
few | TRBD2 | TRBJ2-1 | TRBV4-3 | CASSVQLAGGGDEQFF | TGCGCCAGCAGCGTCCAACTAGCGGGGGGTGGGGATGAGCAGTTCTTC
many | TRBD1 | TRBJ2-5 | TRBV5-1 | CASRPGTGKETQYF | TGCGCCAGCCGCCCCGGGACAGGGAAAGAGACCCAGTACTTC
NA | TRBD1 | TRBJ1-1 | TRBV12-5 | CASGPTGRYTEAFF | TGTGCTAGTGGTCCGACAGGGCGGTACACTGAAGCTTTCTTT
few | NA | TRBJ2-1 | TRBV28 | CASSAGPRVGNEQFF | TGTGCCAGCAGTGCAGGCCCCAGGGTGGGTAATGAGCAGTTCTTC
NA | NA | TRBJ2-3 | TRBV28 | CASSFLGRVEDTQYF | TGTGCCAGCAGTTTTCTGGGCAGGGTGGAAGATACGCAGTATTTT
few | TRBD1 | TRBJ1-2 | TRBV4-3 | CASSHPRGQGIPYGYTF | TGCGCCAGCAGCCACCCGAGAGGACAGGGGATTCCTTATGGCTACACCTTC
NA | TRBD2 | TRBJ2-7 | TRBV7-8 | CASSLVLAGDYEQYF | TGTGCCAGCAGCTTAGTCCTAGCGGGAGATTACGAGCAGTACTTC
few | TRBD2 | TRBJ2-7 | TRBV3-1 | CASSQVWTSGSVNF | TGTGCCAGCAGCCAAGTGTGGACTAGCGGGAGCGTGAACTTC
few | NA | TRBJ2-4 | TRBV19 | CASSGGGANENIQYF | TGTGCCAGTAGTGGAGGTGGGGCAAACGAAAACATTCAGTACTTC
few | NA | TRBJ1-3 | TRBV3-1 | CASRFAGTDGNTIYF | TGTGCCAGCAGATTTGCCGGGACGGATGGAAACACCATATATTTT
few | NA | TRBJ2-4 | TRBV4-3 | CASSQGPAVLAKNIQYF | TGCGCCAGCAGCCAAGGTCCGGCAGTTCTAGCCAAAAACATTCAGTACTTC
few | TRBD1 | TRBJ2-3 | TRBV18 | CASLRDRDTDTQYF | TGTGCCAGCCTCCGGGACAGGGACACAGATACGCAGTATTTT
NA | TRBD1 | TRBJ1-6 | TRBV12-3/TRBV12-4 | CASSWDRNSPLHF | TGTGCCAGCAGTTGGGACAGAAATTCACCCCTCCACTTT
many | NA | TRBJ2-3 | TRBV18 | CASSPPSADTQYF | TGTGCCAGCTCACCCCCTTCGGCAGATACGCAGTATTTT
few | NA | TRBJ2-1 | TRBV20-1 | CSATNHYYNEQFF | TGCAGTGCCACGAACCACTATTACAATGAGCAGTTCTTC
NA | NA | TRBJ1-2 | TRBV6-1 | CASSPVPSDYGYTF | TGTGCCAGCAGTCCAGTCCCCAGTGACTATGGCTACACCTTC
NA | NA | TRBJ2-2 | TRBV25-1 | CASSPGWGARDTGELFF | TGTGCCAGCAGTCCTGGTTGGGGGGCTCGGGACACCGGGGAGCTGTTTTTT
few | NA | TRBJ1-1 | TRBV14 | CASSQVPTKAFF | TGTGCCAGCAGCCAAGTACCAACTAAAGCTTTCTTT